What follows are 9 T cell receptor beta chains derived from one specimen sequenced in a study of blood T cell repertoires in COVID-19. The data were produced by immunoSEQ multiplex PCR, yet TCRdb's version contains in-frame clones alone and is incomplete. The repertoire holds some 270,000 clones, with around 82% as singletons. The source material was PBMCs or T cells enriched from blood (not recorded which). The receptors were sampled from a man aged 50 to 60 who had recovered from COVID-19.

The chain links TRBV5-1 to TRBJ1-4; 12 nucleotides agree with TRBD1. Per germline, CDR1 SGHRS and CDR2 YFSETQ. This CDR3 is built from 16 residues. J was trimmed by 3 bases and V by 4 bases; bases with no gene match: 4. The CDR3 DNA follows: TGCGCCAGCAGCACGGGACAGGGGGCGCCTAATGAAAAACTGTTTTTT. It codes for CASSTGQGAPNEKLFF.

The CDR3 loop is CASSYGFRGSNEKLFF. The CDR3 nucleotides read TGTGCCAGCAGTTACGGTTTTCGGGGTTCTAATGAAAAACTGTTTTTT. J is TRBJ1-4 and V is TRBV6-5; no clear D gene. Germline CDR1 and CDR2: MNHEY and SVGAGI. The CDR3 contains 16 residues. Trimming shortened V by 2 bases and J by 3 bases, and 13 bases separated the two germline ends.

The V gene is TRBV6-5, the J gene TRBJ1-2, with 7 bases aligning to TRBD1. The CDR3 loop spans 15 amino acids. The J segment lost 6 bases and the V segment lost 5 bases, leaving 12 bases of the junction unmatched. Looked up from germline, CDR1 is MNHEY and CDR2 is SVGAGI. The CDR3 region is CASSQNPTGPDGYTF. The CDR3 coding sequence is TGTGCCAGCAGTCAGAACCCGACAGGGCCTGATGGCTACACCTTC.

The chain carries TRBV2 and TRBJ1-5; a weak D match, TRBD1 (6 bases). CDR1 is SNHLY, CDR2 FYNNEI, per germline. There are 15 residues in the CDR3. V lost 5 bases and J lost 3, with 14 bases in between. The CDR3 here is CASSQQGPINQPQHF. The CDR3 DNA reads TGTGCCAGCAGTCAACAGGGACCTATCAATCAGCCCCAGCATTTT.

This clone was seen more than once but under ten times. The gene calls are TRBV20-1 and TRBJ2-7, with D perhaps matching TRBD2 (6 bases). The V gene lost 6 bases and the J gene lost 8 bases, with 11 bases spanning the gap. Germline-derived CDR1 and CDR2 are DFQATT and SNEGSKA (reference sequence). The CDR3 contains 10 residues. The CDR3, as DNA: TGCAGTGCGGAAGCGGGTAAGCAGTACTTC. Translating it yields CSAEAGKQYF.

The chain couples TRBV28 to TRBJ1-2; 7 positions match TRBD1. Germline CDR1 is MDHEN and CDR2 is SYDVKM. This CDR3 has 13 amino acids. J gave up 6 bases and V 3 bases, and 4 bases lay outside the gene matches. The CDR3 loop reads CASSLATGNGYTF. CDR3 nucleotide sequence: TGTGCCAGCAGTTTGGCGACAGGGAATGGCTACACCTTC.

The rearrangement uses TRBV3-1 (or the pseudogene TRBV3-2) and TRBJ1-2; possibly TRBD1 for D (6 bases). Trimming took 4 bases from V and 6 from J, leaving 12 bases between them. The CDR3 contains 13 residues. Per the germline V gene, CDR1 is LGHDT and CDR2 is YNNKEL (reference sequence). The DNA for the CDR3 is TGTGCCAGCAGCCCCACAGGGAAGGATGGCTACACCTTC. Protein sequence: CASSPTGKDGYTF.

The chain joins TRBV12-5 to TRBJ1-5, with a tentative D call TRBD1 (6 bases). The CDR3 loop spans 13 amino acids. V dropped 1 base and J dropped 9 bases, with 10 bases sitting between them. The germline gives CDR1 LGHNT, CDR2 FRNRAP. CDR3 region: CASGLAGVRPQHF. The CDR3 nucleotides read TGTGCTAGTGGTTTGGCAGGGGTCCGGCCCCAGCATTTT.

This chain links TRBV6-1 with TRBJ2-7, with 7 bases lining up with TRBD1. CDR1 is MNHNS and CDR2 is SASEGT in the germline V gene. The V segment lost 1 base and the J segment 0 bases; nucleotides outside the gene matches: 12. The CDR3 contains 18 residues. CDR3 residues: CASSEGIPFRDSSYEQYF. CDR3 nucleotides: TGTGCCAGCAGTGAAGGCATCCCCTTCCGGGACAGCTCCTACGAGCAGTACTTC.